What follows are 30 T cell receptor beta chains derived from one specimen sequenced in a study of siplizumab effects on memory and regulatory T cells. The repertoire was sequenced with immunoSEQ multiplex PCR; TCRdb's copy has only in-frame clones and lacks some. The sample lists 80,000 to 95,000 clones; approximately 95% were seen once. Sequencing used CD8+ T cells sorted from blood. These receptors originate from a human donor in good health.

This chain links TRBV9 with TRBJ2-1; D is ambiguous. The germline V gene has CDR1 SGDLS and CDR2 YYNGEE. The CDR3 loop spans 16 amino acids. V lost 1 base and J lost 5, with 16 bases in between. The CDR3 spells CASSVSATEANNEQFF. DNA for the CDR3: TGTGCCAGCAGCGTAAGCGCAACGGAAGCAAACAATGAGCAGTTCTTC.

This chain uses TRBV9 with TRBJ1-1; maybe TRBD1 (5 bases). Germline loops: CDR1 SGDLS, CDR2 YYNGEE. This CDR3 has 12 residues. V gave up 5 bases and J gave up 7 bases, with 12 bases separating them. The CDR3 is CASSQNGGEAFF. The CDR3 nucleotides are TGTGCCAGCAGTCAAAATGGGGGTGAAGCTTTCTTT.

The gene calls are TRBV6-1 and TRBJ2-7; D tentatively reads TRBD1 or TRBD2 (5 bases each). CDR3 size: 16 residues. Trimming took off 0 bases at V and 0 bases at J, with 12 bases between the two ends. The germline gives CDR1 MNHNS, CDR2 SASEGT. Here the CDR3 DNA reads TGTGCCAGCAGTGAAGCAGGGGCAGGGACCTCCTACGAGCAGTACTTC. Translating gives CASSEAGAGTSYEQYF.

This sequence joins TRBV5-1 and TRBJ2-2; 11 nucleotides agree with TRBD2. V was pared by 0 bases and J by 7 bases, with 5 bases of the junction left unmatched. The CDR3 contains 16 residues. Germline loops: CDR1 SGHRS, CDR2 YFSETQ. DNA for the CDR3: TGCGCCAGCAGCTTGGTGTCTAGCGGGAGGAGCGGGGAGCTGTTTTTT. Protein product: CASSLVSSGRSGELFF.

This CDR3 is CASILSTAYEQYF. CDR3 in DNA: TGTGCCAGCATTCTCTCTACCGCCTACGAGCAGTACTTC. The chain links TRBV2 to TRBJ2-7, with D unresolved. Germline assignment: CDR1 SNHLY and CDR2 FYNNEI. The CDR3 is 13 amino acids. V shed 7 bases and J shed 2 bases, with 12 bases lying between them. The full variable domain, with the rest looked up from reference TRBV2 and TRBJ2-7, is EPEVTQTPSHQVTQMGQEVILRCVPISNHLYFYWYRQILGQKVEFLVSFYNNEISEKSEIFDDQFSVERPDGSNFTLKIRSTKLEDSAMYFCASILSTAYEQYFGPGTRLTVT.

The chain is built from TRBV28 and TRBJ2-3; a weak D match, TRBD2 (5 bases). From germline, CDR1 is MDHEN and CDR2 SYDVKM. The CDR3 loop spans 13 amino acids. The V end lost 10 bases, the J end lost 6 bases, and 17 bases lay between the germline ends. DNA for the CDR3: TGTGCCATCCACCACGGGGAAGGTGATACGCAGTATTTT. Translated: CAIHHGEGDTQYF.

V gene TRBV9 combines with J gene TRBJ1-1; D may be TRBD1 (6 bases). Deletions cut 0 bases from V and 0 bases from J, with 12 bases between. Germline V CDR1 and CDR2: SGDLS, YYNGEE. CDR3 size: 16 residues. DNA of the CDR3: TGTGCCAGCAGCGTAGTGGCAGGGGAAATGAACACTGAAGCTTTCTTT. Protein product: CASSVVAGEMNTEAFF. Supplemented by reference TRBV9 and TRBJ1-1, the full variable domain reads DSGVTQTPKHLITATGQRVTLRCSPRSGDLSVYWYQQSLDQGLQFLIQYYNGEERAKGNILERFSAQQFPDLHSELNLSSLELGDSALYFCASSVVAGEMNTEAFFGQGTRLTVV.

The gene calls are TRBV19 and TRBJ1-1; D is ambiguous. Germline CDR1 reads LNHDA; CDR2 reads SQIVND (reference sequence). Trimming took off 3 bases at V and 5 bases at J, with 10 bases between the two ends. The CDR3 is made up of 13 amino acids. CDR3 residues: CASSMASGTEAFF. CDR3 nucleotides: TGTGCCAGTAGTATGGCCTCGGGGACTGAAGCTTTCTTT.

The chain joins TRBV9 to TRBJ1-1; the D gene is possibly TRBD1 (6 bases). In germline, CDR1 is SGDLS, CDR2 YYNGEE. V was cut by 2 bases and J by 0 bases, with 17 bases left in between. The CDR3 is made up of 17 amino acids. In nucleotides, the CDR3 is TGTGCCAGCAGCGTGGGCCAGGGGCCGCCCATGAACACTGAAGCTTTCTTT. This translates into CASSVGQGPPMNTEAFF. Complete variable domain (other parts from reference TRBV9 and TRBJ1-1): DSGVTQTPKHLITATGQRVTLRCSPRSGDLSVYWYQQSLDQGLQFLIQYYNGEERAKGNILERFSAQQFPDLHSELNLSSLELGDSALYFCASSVGQGPPMNTEAFFGQGTRLTVV.

The V and J genes are TRBV15 and TRBJ2-1; D might be TRBD2 (6 bases). The CDR3 extends over 14 amino acids. V lost 3 bases and J 9 bases, leaving 15 bases between the germline ends. CDR1 and CDR2 (germline): LNHNV, YYDKDF (reference sequence). In DNA form, the CDR3 reads TGTGCCACCAGCAGTGCGTATCAGGGACTTGAGCAGTTCTTC. This translates into CATSSAYQGLEQFF.

V and J are TRBV10-3 and TRBJ1-5; 7 positions agree with TRBD1. Trimming at V came to 10 bases and at J to 0 bases, leaving 6 bases not matched to a gene. Per germline, CDR1 ENHRY and CDR2 SYGVKD. The length of the CDR3 is 14 residues. The DNA of the CDR3 is TGTGCCAGCGAAACAGGGGATAGCAATCAGCCCCAGCATTTT. It is translated as CASETGDSNQPQHF.

The rearrangement links TRBV7-6 to TRBJ2-7; 8 bases line up with TRBD1. Germline CDR1 and CDR2: SGHVS and FNYEAQ. The ends lost 4 bases at V and 0 bases at J; junction bases unmatched: 5. The CDR3 is 15 amino acids. CDR3 residues: CASSSGQGTSYEQYF. The CDR3 bases are TGTGCCAGCAGCTCAGGACAGGGTACCTCCTACGAGCAGTACTTC.

The count of this clone is one. The chain recombines TRBV29-1 with TRBJ2-7; no reliable D call. This CDR3 is 12 amino acids long. The ends were cut back, 4 bases at V and 2 bases at J, with 9 bases in the middle. Germline V gene data show CDR1 as SQVTM and CDR2 as ANQGSEA. CDR3: CSVGGSPYEQYF. Here the CDR3 DNA reads TGCAGCGTTGGTGGCAGCCCCTACGAGCAGTACTTC.

This chain uses TRBV13 with TRBJ2-3; TRBD2 matches 8 bases. There are 15 residues in the CDR3. CDR1 and CDR2 from the germline V gene are PRHDT and FYEKMQ (reference sequence). Unmatched junction bases numbered 1, after V lost 1 base and J lost 1 base. CDR3 DNA sequence: TGTGCCAGCAGCTTAGCGGGAGGGCGCACAGATACGCAGTATTTT. Translating gives CASSLAGGRTDTQYF.

The V and J genes are TRBV4-1 and TRBJ2-2; 10 nucleotides line up with TRBD2. V lost 1 base and J lost 3; bases outside the gene matches: 2. CDR3 length: 16 residues. Looked up from germline, CDR1 is MGHRA and CDR2 is YSYEKL. This chain's CDR3 is CASSQALAGDTGELFF. The CDR3 nucleotides are TGCGCCAGCAGCCAAGCCCTAGCGGGGGACACCGGGGAGCTGTTTTTT.

The V and J genes are TRBV13 and TRBJ2-7; possible D gene TRBD2, 6 bases. Per germline, CDR1 PRHDT and CDR2 FYEKMQ (reference sequence). V dropped 1 base and J dropped 4 bases, with 14 bases sitting between them. The length of the CDR3 is 15 residues. The CDR3 spells CASSLEGRTTYEQYF. The CDR3 DNA reads TGTGCCAGCAGCTTAGAGGGGAGGACAACGTACGAGCAGTACTTC.

The chain joins TRBV23-1 to TRBJ2-7; a weak D match, TRBD1 (5 bases). TRBV23-1 is an ORF; its function is uncertain. This CDR3 is 14 amino acids long. Trimming stripped 3 bases from V and 0 bases from J, with 9 bases between. CDR3 sequence (DNA): TGCGCCAGCAGTCATCAGGGATCCTCCTACGAGCAGTACTTC. It translates to CASSHQGSSYEQYF.

CDR3 in DNA: TGTGCCAGCAGCTTGGAGTACGGGGACCCCTCCTACAATGAGCAGTTCTTC. Translating it yields CASSLEYGDPSYNEQFF. The rearrangement uses TRBV11-2 and TRBJ2-1; D might be TRBD1 or TRBD2, each matching 5 bases. Germline V gives CDR1 SGHAT, CDR2 FQNNGV. The CDR3 runs to 17 residues. Trimming stripped 3 bases from V and 0 bases from J, with 15 bases between.

This clone was observed a handful of times. This sequence joins TRBV9 and TRBJ1-1; 9 bases match TRBD1. After removal of 4 bases from V and 1 base from J, the junction contained 2 bases not matched to a gene. Germline V gives CDR1 SGDLS, CDR2 YYNGEE. CDR3 size: 14 residues. The CDR3: CASSMGQGNTEAFF. The DNA of the CDR3 is TGTGCCAGCAGCATGGGACAGGGGAACACTGAAGCTTTCTTT. Drawing the rest from reference TRBV9 and TRBJ1-1, the complete variable domain is DSGVTQTPKHLITATGQRVTLRCSPRSGDLSVYWYQQSLDQGLQFLIQYYNGEERAKGNILERFSAQQFPDLHSELNLSSLELGDSALYFCASSMGQGNTEAFFGQGTRLTVV.

The gene calls are TRBV2 and TRBJ2-3; D perhaps matches TRBD2 (6 bases). The CDR3 totals 13 residues. The ends were cut back, 8 bases at V and 4 bases at J, with 13 bases in the middle. Per the germline V gene, CDR1 is SNHLY and CDR2 is FYNNEI. CDR3 in amino acids: CASHTGVSDTQYF. DNA for the CDR3: TGTGCCAGCCATACGGGGGTTTCAGATACGCAGTATTTT.

The chain uses TRBV11-2 and TRBJ1-4, with D possibly TRBD1 on 5 matching bases. Trimming took 1 base from V and 8 from J, leaving 14 bases between them. This CDR3 is 15 amino acids long. The germline CDR1 and CDR2 sequences are SGHAT and FQNNGV. CDR3 DNA: TGTGCCAGCAGCTTAGGTTCACTTCGGGGGGAAAAACTGTTTTTT. The encoded protein is CASSLGSLRGEKLFF.

The gene calls are TRBV29-1 and TRBJ2-7, with D hard to call. V dropped 0 bases and J dropped 2 bases, with 8 bases sitting between them. Germline CDR1 reads SQVTM; CDR2 reads ANQGSEA. The CDR3 is 13 residues long. CDR3 bases: TGCAGCGTTGAAGAAGGGTTTACCTACGAGCAGTACTTC. Encoded protein: CSVEEGFTYEQYF.

This chain connects TRBV4-1 to TRBJ2-1; D unresolved. The CDR3 loop spans 13 amino acids. The germline V gene has CDR1 MGHRA and CDR2 YSYEKL. The V end lost 0 bases, the J end lost 5 bases, and 5 bases lay between the germline ends. CDR3 protein: CASSQDLDNEQFF. CDR3 in DNA: TGCGCCAGCAGCCAAGATCTTGACAATGAGCAGTTCTTC.

The chain has TRBV7-9 and TRBJ2-1, with 14 bases matching TRBD2. The V gene's germline CDR1 is SEHNR and CDR2 FQNEAQ (reference sequence). This CDR3 is 13 amino acids long. V dropped 6 bases and J dropped 15; count of bases not matched to a gene: 7. For the CDR3, the DNA is TGTGCCAGCAGATCGGGACTAGCGGGAGTTTTGTTCTTC. Protein product: CASRSGLAGVLFF.

This clone occurred once. The chain couples TRBV5-1 to TRBJ2-7; maybe TRBD2 (5 bases). Trimming shortened V by 6 bases and J by 4 bases, and 14 bases separated the two germline ends. Germline-derived CDR1 and CDR2 are SGHRS and YFSETQ. This CDR3 is 13 amino acids long. CDR3 amino acids: CASNVNTGYEQYF. CDR3 in DNA: TGCGCCAGCAACGTGAATACGGGATACGAGCAGTACTTC. Full variable domain (rest looked up from reference TRBV5-1 and TRBJ2-7): KAGVTQTPRYLIKTRGQQVTLSCSPISGHRSVSWYQQTPGQGLQFLFEYFSETQRNKGNFPGRFSGRQFSNSRSEMNVSTLELGDSALYLCASNVNTGYEQYFGPGTRLTVT.

This chain uses TRBV11-1 with TRBJ2-3; TRBD2 matches at 8 bases. Germline trimming cut 3 bases from V and 4 bases from J; bases unmatched to any gene: 9. The CDR3 extends over 16 amino acids. Germline CDR1 is SGHAT and CDR2 is FQDESV (reference sequence). This chain's CDR3 is CASSLMRLAIADTQYF. Written as DNA, the CDR3 is TGTGCCAGCAGCTTGATGAGACTAGCGATCGCAGATACGCAGTATTTT.

The chain recombines TRBV11-2 with TRBJ2-5, with D possibly being TRBD1 or TRBD2 (5 bases each). Germline lookup yields CDR1 SGHAT and CDR2 FQNNGV. CDR3 size: 15 residues. V shed 2 bases and J shed 1 base, with 11 bases lying between them. The CDR3 protein is CASSLLGGSQETQYF. CDR3 nucleotides: TGTGCCAGCAGCTTACTTGGGGGAAGCCAAGAGACCCAGTACTTC.

The V gene is TRBV5-6, the J gene TRBJ1-1; possible D gene TRBD1, 5 bases. This CDR3 has 13 amino acids. Trimming stripped 6 bases from V and 1 base from J, with 10 bases between. The V gene's germline CDR1 is SGHDT and CDR2 YYEEEE. The CDR3 DNA reads as TGTGCCAGCACCGTGGGACGGAACACTGAAGCTTTCTTT. Protein product: CASTVGRNTEAFF.

The gene calls are TRBV7-6 and TRBJ2-7; TRBD2 might be the D (5 bases). V was clipped by 8 bases and J by 3 bases, with 17 bases between them. Germline loops: CDR1 SGHVS, CDR2 FNYEAQ. The CDR3 is 14 residues long. The CDR3 region is CASSQAGEIYEQYF. CDR3 sequence (DNA): TGTGCCAGCTCCCAGGCGGGCGAAATCTACGAGCAGTACTTC.

The chain couples TRBV4-1 to TRBJ1-4, with D possibly being TRBD1 (6 bases). Germline-derived CDR1 and CDR2 are MGHRA and YSYEKL. V lost 3 bases to trimming and J lost 5 bases, with 10 bases between them. CDR3 length: 14 residues. In nucleotides, the CDR3 is TGCGCCAGCAGCCAGAAGCAGGGGAATGAAAAACTGTTTTTT. This codes for CASSQKQGNEKLFF.